The entry below gives a single T cell receptor (beta chain) sequence along with its context. Its antigen is not known. The junction differs from germline at one of its ends, possibly a read error. Using a CD8+CD4-CCR7+CD45RA+ phenotype, naive CD8 T cells were sorted. This sample is drawn from a study of molecular identifiers for immune sequencing clone quantification. Germline-derived CDR1 and CDR2 are LNHDA and SQIVND (reference sequence). The CDR3 length is 14 residues. Library preparation followed earlier protocols using designated TCR primers. TCRdb called the PCR reads again in MiXCR, with one record for every CDR3 protein. The table lists about 640,000 distinct CDR3 sequences, just under 20% of them singletons, with 0.7% to 1% in the top ten. Study-level results: Over 97% of CMV-specific effector molecules, but under 1% of naive ones, were in clones above 20 copies. Jurkat TCR RNA that was spiked in from one cell was reportedly detectable among one million naive cells.

Sequencing used naive CD8+ T cells from blood, with Jurkat cell RNA spiked in. Regarding subset: FACS-sorted CD8+CD4-CCR7+CD45RA+ naive T cells. This clonotype originated in a human donor in good health. Some libraries in this study had Jurkat cell RNA spiked in. The rearrangement uses TRBV19 and TRBJ2-2; D ambiguous. The chain's CDR3 is CTSSIFSSTGELFF. CDR3 nucleotide sequence: TGTACCAGTAGTATCTTCTCCTCCACCGGGGAGCTGTTTTTT. The variable domain in full, with the rest retrieved from reference TRBV19 and TRBJ2-2, is DGGITQSPKYLFRKEGQNVTLSCEQNLNHDAMYWYRQDPGQGLRLIYYSQIVNDFQKGDIAEGYSVSREKKESFPLTVTSAQKNPTAFYLCTSSIFSSTGELFFGEGSRLTVL.